A selection of T cell receptor beta chains follows, all from one sample in a study of T cell changes during pregnancy in multiple sclerosis. Data came from immunoSEQ multiplex PCR; TCRdb stores just in-frame clones and leaves some out. The table includes around 29,000 clones, around nine tenths detected once. The specimen was CD4+ T cells from peripheral blood mononuclear cells, collected in the first trimester of pregnancy. The source is a female donor with multiple sclerosis, enrolled in a pregnancy study. Each CDR3 is given with its conserved first and last residue. D genes are given only for firm matches. Only part of the rows carry a size: once, few, many, or a class if the clone is expanded.

CDR3 DNA	CDR3 protein	J gene	V gene	D gene	clone size
TGTGCCTGGAGTAGAGCGGGAACTAACTATGGCTACACCTTC	CAWSRAGTNYGYTF	TRBJ1-2	TRBV30	.	.
TGTGCCAGCAGCGCCCACCGGGTCAGTGGTGAAGCTTTCTTT	CASSAHRVSGEAFF	TRBJ1-1	TRBV9	.	.
TGCGCCAGCAGTCAATCTTACAGGGACTACGAGCAGTACTTC	CASSQSYRDYEQYF	TRBJ2-7	TRBV23-1	.	.
TGTGCCAGCAGCGGCGACAGGGAAGCTGGTGATACGCAGTATTTT	CASSGDREAGDTQYF	TRBJ2-3	TRBV9	TRBD1	.
TGTGCCAGCAGCTTAATAGGTTGGGGCGCTTTCTTT	CASSLIGWGAFF	TRBJ1-1	TRBV7-9	.	.
TGTGCCAGCAGCGTGACAGGGGTTTCACCCCTCCACTTT	CASSVTGVSPLHF	TRBJ1-6	TRBV7-3	TRBD1	.
TGTGCCAGCAGCCTTGGGACAGGGGTAAAGGGTGAGCAGTTCTTC	CASSLGTGVKGEQFF	TRBJ2-1	TRBV11-2	TRBD1	.
TGTGCCAGCAACACGAATAGACAGACTGAAGCTTTCTTT	CASNTNRQTEAFF	TRBJ1-1	TRBV11-2	.	once
TGTGCCAGCAGCCCGAAGGGACTAGCGGGGGGGCGCGAGCAGTTCTTC	CASSPKGLAGGREQFF	TRBJ2-1	TRBV7-8	TRBD2	.
TGTGCCTGGAGTGCATTTCCTCGGGACAGTGGTTCACCCCTCCACTTT	CAWSAFPRDSGSPLHF	TRBJ1-6	TRBV30	TRBD1	.
TGCGCCAGCAGCCCGGACACCTACAATGAGCAGTTCTTC	CASSPDTYNEQFF	TRBJ2-1	TRBV5-1	.	.
TGTGCCAGCAGCTTGGTAGCGGGGGACTCTACGGGGCAGTACTTC	CASSLVAGDSTGQYF	TRBJ2-7	TRBV5-4	TRBD2	once
TGTGCCACCCAGGGGACGAACACCGGGGAGCTGTTTTTT	CATQGTNTGELFF	TRBJ2-2	TRBV10-3	.	.
TGTGCCAGCAGCTGGGCGACGACTGAAAAACTGTTTTTT	CASSWATTEKLFF	TRBJ1-4	TRBV5-6	.	.
TGCGCCAGCAGCCGTAAACAGGGGGACAATCAGCCCCAGCATTTT	CASSRKQGDNQPQHF	TRBJ1-5	TRBV4-3	TRBD1	.
TGTGCCAGCAGCCACCCCCGGGGAGGGGAAGAGACCCAGTACTTC	CASSHPRGGEETQYF	TRBJ2-5	TRBV14	TRBD2	.
TGTGCCACCAGCACACAGGGGGCCGGGGAGCTGTTTTTT	CATSTQGAGELFF	TRBJ2-2	TRBV15	TRBD1	.
TGTGCCAGCTCCTCCGGACAGGGGGCTGCGGGAGAGACCCAGTACTTC	CASSSGQGAAGETQYF	TRBJ2-5	TRBV2	TRBD1	.
TGCGCCAGCAGCGCCAGGACAGGAGGAAACACCATATATTTT	CASSARTGGNTIYF	TRBJ1-3	TRBV10-1	TRBD1	.
TGCGCCAGCACCAAATCCGGGACAGGTAATTCGAACAATGAGCAGTTCTTC	CASTKSGTGNSNNEQFF	TRBJ2-1	TRBV5-1	TRBD1	.
TGTGCCTGGAGTGATGGACTAGCGGAAGGCAATGAGCAGTTCTTC	CAWSDGLAEGNEQFF	TRBJ2-1	TRBV30	TRBD2	.
TGTGCCAGCTCACCACGGATAGGGGTGGAGAGTGTCCCCTACGAGCAGTACTTC	CASSPRIGVESVPYEQYF	TRBJ2-7	TRBV18	.	.
TGTGCCAGCAGCTTGGCCGACAGGGGTAGGGAGTTCTTC	CASSLADRGREFF	TRBJ2-1	TRBV5-6	TRBD1	.
TGTGCCAGCAGCTCCCCACCGGGACTAGTCACAGATACGCAGTATTTT	CASSSPPGLVTDTQYF	TRBJ2-3	TRBV7-9	TRBD2	.
TGTGCCAGCAGCCAAGTTGGGGACAGGAGAGGGGTCGGCTACACCTTC	CASSQVGDRRGVGYTF	TRBJ1-2	TRBV14	TRBD1	.
TGCGCCAGCAGCCAAGGGACAGGGCACACCGGGGAGCTGTTTTTT	CASSQGTGHTGELFF	TRBJ2-2	TRBV5-1	TRBD1	once
TGTGCCACCACCCGGGGGAGGGAGAGGGGAGGCTCCTACAATGAGCAGTTCTTC	CATTRGRERGGSYNEQFF	TRBJ2-1	TRBV15	TRBD2	.
TGCGCCAGCAGCTCGACAGGGTTAAAATCCTACGAGCAGTACTTC	CASSSTGLKSYEQYF	TRBJ2-7	TRBV5-1	TRBD1	.
TGCGCCAGCAGCCAAGTACAGGGGTGGAGTGAAAAACTGTTTTTT	CASSQVQGWSEKLFF	TRBJ1-4	TRBV4-3	TRBD1	few
TGTGCCAGCAGCTTAGCGCGTCTAGCGGGGGGCCAAGAGACCCAGTACTTC	CASSLARLAGGQETQYF	TRBJ2-5	TRBV7-2	TRBD2	.
TGTGCCAGCAGCCCCCTGAGGAATGAAGCTTTCTTT	CASSPLRNEAFF	TRBJ1-1	TRBV11-2	.	few
TGCGCCAGCAGCTTACCAACTAGCGGGGGGCCGGGTGAGCAGTTCTTC	CASSLPTSGGPGEQFF	TRBJ2-1	TRBV5-1	TRBD2	.
TGTGCCAGCTCACCAACCACAGGGCTGTCCTACGAGCAGTACTTC	CASSPTTGLSYEQYF	TRBJ2-7	TRBV18	.	.
TGTGCCAGCAGCGCTAGGCGGGAGTACAATGAGCAGTTCTTC	CASSARREYNEQFF	TRBJ2-1	TRBV2	TRBD2	once
TGCAGCGTGGGACAGGGTCGGGGGGGTGAGCAGTACTTC	CSVGQGRGGEQYF	TRBJ2-7	TRBV29-1	.	.
TGTGCCAGCAGTTACGGCAGTGGTAATTCACCCCTCCACTTT	CASSYGSGNSPLHF	TRBJ1-6	TRBV6-6	.	.
TGCGCCAGCAGCTCCCAAATAGAGGGTCCCGCTTTCTTT	CASSSQIEGPAFF	TRBJ1-1	TRBV5-1	.	.
TGTGCCAGCACATGGGACACAGAGCAGTACTTC	CASTWDTEQYF	TRBJ2-7	TRBV2	.	once
TGCGCCAGCAGGGGACTAGCGGGGGTGCATGAGCAGTTCTTC	CASRGLAGVHEQFF	TRBJ2-1	TRBV10-2	TRBD2	.
TGTGCCAGCAGCCATGGACAGGGAGAACTGTTTTTT	CASSHGQGELFF	TRBJ1-4	TRBV7-6	TRBD1	.
TGCGCCAGCAGTGAGTCCTCAGCGGGGGATGACAATGAGCAGTTCTTC	CASSESSAGDDNEQFF	TRBJ2-1	TRBV10-1	TRBD2	.
TGCGCCAGCAGCGCTACAGGGGACGAGCAGTTCTTC	CASSATGDEQFF	TRBJ2-1	TRBV5-1	TRBD1	once